The rows below give T cell receptor beta chains drawn from one sample of a study of T cell changes during pregnancy in multiple sclerosis. Assay: immunoSEQ multiplex PCR; the TCRdb copy retains only in-frame clones and omits some. The sample shows about 32,000 clones, 80% to 90% of them seen only once. Specimen: CD8+ T cells from peripheral blood mononuclear cells, collected in the second trimester of pregnancy. The source is a female donor with multiple sclerosis, enrolled in a pregnancy study. Both conserved end residues are part of each CDR3. A D gene is named only where the DNA matches it firmly. Expanded clones are given a class, and other clones once, few, many or no size at all.

V gene	J gene	D gene	clone size	CDR3 DNA	CDR3 protein
TRBV5-1	TRBJ2-7	TRBD1	-	TGCGCCAGCAGCTTGAAGGTCCGGGACAGGGGTACCCTTCTCTACGAGCAGTACTTC	CASSLKVRDRGTLLYEQYF
TRBV15	TRBJ1-2	-	-	TGTGCCACCAGCCCCCGAGGATCCTATGGCTACACCTTC	CATSPRGSYGYTF
TRBV6-6	TRBJ1-1	-	-	TGTGCCAGCAGTTACTCGAACCGAGGGAGCACTGAAGCTTTCTTT	CASSYSNRGSTEAFF
TRBV4-1	TRBJ1-4	TRBD1	-	TGCGCCAGCAGCCAAACAGGGGTTAATGAAAAACTGTTTTTT	CASSQTGVNEKLFF
TRBV2	TRBJ1-4	-	-	TGTGCCAGCAGTGAATTGGACAGCCCCGAAAAACTGTTTTTT	CASSELDSPEKLFF
TRBV28	TRBJ1-5	TRBD1	once	TGTGCCAGTCAGGGGGCAGTCGGCAATCAGCCCCAGCATTTT	CASQGAVGNQPQHF
TRBV5-6	TRBJ1-5	-	-	TGTGCCAGCAGCTTGCAGGGTCAGCCCCAGCATTTT	CASSLQGQPQHF
TRBV4-2	TRBJ2-7	TRBD2	-	TGTGCCAGCAGCCAAGAGGCGGGAGTCTTCTACGAGCAGTACTTC	CASSQEAGVFYEQYF
TRBV19	TRBJ1-1	-	few	TGTGCCAGTAGTATAGTACCAGGCACTGAAGCTTTCTTT	CASSIVPGTEAFF
TRBV9	TRBJ1-1	TRBD1	-	TGTGCCAGCAGCGTAGATGGGACAGAGGGAACTGAAGCTTTCTTT	CASSVDGTEGTEAFF
TRBV27	TRBJ1-4	-	-	TGTGCCAGCAGTTTAGCTGGAGCTAATGAAAAACTGTTTTTT	CASSLAGANEKLFF
TRBV5-6	TRBJ1-1	-	-	TGTGCCAGCAGCTTGGGACAGATGAACACTGAAGCTTTCTTT	CASSLGQMNTEAFF
TRBV27	TRBJ1-6	TRBD1	-	TGTGCCAGCAGCAAACAGGGGGTCCTTAATTCACCCCTCCACTTT	CASSKQGVLNSPLHF
TRBV6-1	TRBJ2-7	-	-	TGTGCCAGCAGTGGGCTGGACAACTACTACGAGCAGTACTTC	CASSGLDNYYEQYF
TRBV28	TRBJ2-3	TRBD1	-	TGTGCCAGCAGTTTAATTGGGACAGCCGATAGAGATACGCAGTATTTT	CASSLIGTADRDTQYF
TRBV14	TRBJ2-5	TRBD1	-	TGTGCCAGCAGCCGTGGAGGGGACAGGGGCTTTCCGATTCGAGAGACCCAGTACTTC	CASSRGGDRGFPIRETQYF
TRBV7-9	TRBJ2-7	-	-	TGTGCCAGCAGCTTAGGTGTGGGCGCGGGGGAGCAGTACTTC	CASSLGVGAGEQYF
TRBV7-2	TRBJ2-5	TRBD2	-	TGTGCCAGCAGCTTTCGCGAGACTAGCGGGGGGGCGAGGACCCAGTACTTC	CASSFRETSGGARTQYF
TRBV30	TRBJ1-2	-	once	TGTGCCTTTAGGGGATACGGCTACACCTTC	CAFRGYGYTF
TRBV27	TRBJ2-3	-	-	TGTGCCAGCAGTTTGGGGGGGGCAGGAAGAACAGATACGCAGTATTTT	CASSLGGAGRTDTQYF
TRBV27	TRBJ1-2	TRBD1	-	TGTGCCAGCAGTAATCACAGGGGAGGTCCCTATGGCTACACCTTC	CASSNHRGGPYGYTF
TRBV27	TRBJ1-2	-	-	TGTGCCAGCAGTCCAGGGCGGTGGAGCTATGGCTACACCTTC	CASSPGRWSYGYTF
TRBV9	TRBJ1-1	TRBD1	-	TGTGCCAGCAGCTCCCGGGACAGATACACTGAAGCTTTCTTT	CASSSRDRYTEAFF
TRBV5-1	TRBJ2-3	TRBD2	-	TGCGCCAGCAGCTTATCCCAGCGGGAGGGCCAGGTCAGCACAGATACGCAGTATTTT	CASSLSQREGQVSTDTQYF
TRBV9	TRBJ1-5	TRBD1	-	TGTGCCAGCAGCGCAGCCGGGACAGGGGATCAGCCCCAGCATTTT	CASSAAGTGDQPQHF
TRBV7-3	TRBJ2-1	-	-	TGTGCCAGCAGCTTAACTGGCAGGTCAGGTATCAATGAGCAGTTCTTC	CASSLTGRSGINEQFF
TRBV10-3	TRBJ1-5	-	-	TGTGCCATCAGTGAATCGGGGAATCAGCCCCAGCATTTT	CAISESGNQPQHF
TRBV6-5	TRBJ2-7	TRBD2	-	TGTGCCAGCAGTTACTCGGCGGGGGAGAAATTCTACGAGCAGTACTTC	CASSYSAGEKFYEQYF
TRBV28	TRBJ2-2	-	-	TGTGCCAGCAGTTTTAGCGCGGGGAGGGAGCTGTTTTTT	CASSFSAGRELFF
TRBV5-1	TRBJ2-1	-	once	TGCGCCAGCTCTCTTGCTAGGTACAATGAGCAGTTCTTC	CASSLARYNEQFF
TRBV4-1	TRBJ1-1	TRBD1	-	TGCGCCAGCAGCCCAGGACAGGGGATTAACACTGAAGCTTTCTTT	CASSPGQGINTEAFF
TRBV18	TRBJ2-7	-	-	TGTGCCAGCTCACCACCGGGACACCCAATCTCCTACGAGCAGTACTTC	CASSPPGHPISYEQYF
TRBV5-1	TRBJ2-7	TRBD2	-	TGCGCCAGCAGCGGTGGAGGGCAGCGGGAGGCTCCACCCTACGAGCAGTACTTC	CASSGGGQREAPPYEQYF